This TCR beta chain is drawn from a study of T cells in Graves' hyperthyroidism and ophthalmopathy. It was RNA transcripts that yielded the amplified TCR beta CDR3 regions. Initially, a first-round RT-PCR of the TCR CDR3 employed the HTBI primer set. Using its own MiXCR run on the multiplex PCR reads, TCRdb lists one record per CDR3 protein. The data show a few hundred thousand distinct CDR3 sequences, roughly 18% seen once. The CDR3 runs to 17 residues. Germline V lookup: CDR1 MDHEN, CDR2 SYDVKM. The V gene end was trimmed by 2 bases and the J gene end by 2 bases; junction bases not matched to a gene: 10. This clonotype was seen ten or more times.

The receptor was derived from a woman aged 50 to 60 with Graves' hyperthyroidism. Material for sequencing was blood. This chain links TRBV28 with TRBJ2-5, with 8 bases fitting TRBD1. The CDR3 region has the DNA TGTGCCAGCAGTTTAGCTCCGTCGGGGACAGGTCAAGAGACCCAGTACTTC. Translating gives CASSLAPSGTGQETQYF.